A single sample is the source of the 19 T cell receptor beta chains below, sequenced in a study of T cell responses to AZD1222 COVID-19 vaccine. The assay was immunoSEQ multiplex PCR, and TCRdb's table has in-frame clones only and misses some. The sample consists of around 140,000 clones, more than 85% of them appearing once. The material sequenced was peripheral blood, taken on day 0 of MenACWY control vaccination. The receptors come from an adult in good health.

V is TRBV24-1 and J is TRBJ2-1; D may correspond to TRBD1 or TRBD2 (5 bases each). V was pared by 4 bases and J by 5 bases, with 11 bases between. This CDR3 spans 14 amino acids. The germline gives CDR1 KGHDR, CDR2 SFDVKD. The CDR3 loop is CATSEGGGHNEQFF. In DNA form, the CDR3 reads TGTGCCACCAGTGAAGGTGGGGGACACAATGAGCAGTTCTTC.

The rearrangement uses TRBV5-4 and TRBJ1-1; D is unresolved. CDR3 length: 14 residues. In germline, CDR1 is SGHNT, CDR2 YYREEE (reference sequence). The V end was cut by 2 bases, the J end by 5 bases, with 13 bases between. CDR3 DNA: TGTGCCAGCAGCTTCGAGCTTCAGTCGACTGAAGCTTTCTTT. Translation: CASSFELQSTEAFF.

The chain links TRBV3-1 (or the pseudogene TRBV3-2) to TRBJ2-3; D remains ambiguous. With 4 bases removed from V and 2 bases from J, the gap between germline ends came to 16 bases. The CDR3 loop spans 16 amino acids. Germline assignment: CDR1 LGHDT and CDR2 YNNKEL (reference sequence). CDR3 nucleotide sequence: TGTGCCAGCAGCCGCAATTCCCGGATCCTCACAGATACGCAGTATTTT. This sequence encodes CASSRNSRILTDTQYF.

The rearrangement joins TRBV6-5 to TRBJ1-1, with 8 bases aligning to TRBD1. The junction had 6 bases not matched to a gene; V was cut back by 4 bases and J by 5 bases. CDR3 size: 14 residues. Germline V gene data show CDR1 as MNHEY and CDR2 as SVGAGI. The CDR3, as DNA: TGTGCCAGCAGTTTGACAGGGGCGCAAACTGAAGCTTTCTTT. As protein: CASSLTGAQTEAFF.

The chain is built from TRBV15 and TRBJ2-1; D not certain. V lost 0 bases, J lost 6 bases, and 6 bases lay in between. The CDR3 has 13 residues. CDR1 and CDR2 from the germline V gene are LNHNV and YYDKDF (reference sequence). The CDR3 sequence is CATSRDTINEQFF. CDR3 coding DNA: TGTGCCACCAGCAGAGATACAATCAATGAGCAGTTCTTC. Drawing the rest from reference TRBV15 and TRBJ2-1, the complete variable domain is DAMVIQNPRYQVTQFGKPVTLSCSQTLNHNVMYWYQQKSSQAPKLLFHYYDKDFNNEADTPDNFQSRRPNTSFCFLDIRSPGLGDTAMYLCATSRDTINEQFFGPGTRLTVL.

The chain is built from TRBV10-2 and TRBJ1-5, with D perhaps matching TRBD1 (5 bases). The CDR3 sequence is 15 residues long. Germline CDR1 reads WSHSY; CDR2 reads SAAADI. V gave up 7 bases and J gave up 2 bases, with 15 bases separating them. CDR3 nucleotide sequence: TGCGCCAGCATGGGACTTGCAACGGGCAATCAGCCCCAGCATTTT. Protein product: CASMGLATGNQPQHF.

The J gene is TRBJ2-1, the V gene TRBV9; 8 positions match TRBD1. CDR3 length: 15 amino acids. The trim removed 4 bases at V and 5 bases at J, leaving 8 bases unmatched. Germline V gene sequence: CDR1 SGDLS, CDR2 YYNGEE. The CDR3 DNA reads TGTGCCAGCAGCTTATCCGGGACAGGTAACAATGAGCAGTTCTTC. Protein product: CASSLSGTGNNEQFF.

The chain is built from TRBV3-1 (or the pseudogene TRBV3-2) and TRBJ2-5; TRBD1 or TRBD2 may be the D gene (5 bases each). The CDR3 runs 14 residues. The V end lost 1 base, the J end lost 4 bases, and 10 bases lay between the germline ends. In germline, CDR1 is LGHDT, CDR2 YNNKEL (reference sequence). In nucleotides, the CDR3 is TGTGCCAGCAGCCAAGGAGCAGGGACAGAGACCCAGTACTTC. Translated, it gives CASSQGAGTETQYF.

The CDR3 DNA follows: TGTGCCAGCAGTCTAGACAGGGTTGTAGAGACCCAGTACTTC. Its protein product is CASSLDRVVETQYF. The J gene is TRBJ2-5, the V gene TRBV28; 7 bases agree with TRBD1. V lost 5 bases to trimming and J lost 4 bases; unmatched junction nucleotides: 7. The CDR3 runs 14 residues. Germline V gene lookup returns CDR1 MDHEN and CDR2 SYDVKM.

The chain is built from TRBV5-1 and TRBJ2-2; maybe TRBD2 (7 bases). CDR3 length equals 19 residues. Germline V gene data show CDR1 as SGHRS and CDR2 as YFSETQ. V was pared by 1 base and J by 0 bases, with 19 bases between. The DNA of the CDR3 is TGCGCCAGCAGCTTGCATCGGGGGCTAGCGGAGCCGAACACCGGGGAGCTGTTTTTT. Translated, it gives CASSLHRGLAEPNTGELFF.

This clone showed up just once. The chain links TRBV3-1 (or the pseudogene TRBV3-2) to TRBJ2-5, with D perhaps being TRBD1 or TRBD2 (5 bases each). The ends were cut back, 4 bases at V and 5 bases at J, with 23 bases in the middle. The CDR3 has 17 amino acids. Germline V gene lookup returns CDR1 LGHDT and CDR2 YNNKEL (reference sequence). The CDR3 sequence: CASSPTPRDPEAETQYF. Here the CDR3 DNA reads TGTGCCAGCAGCCCCACACCCCGGGACCCGGAGGCGGAGACCCAGTACTTC.

This clone was counted once. The rearrangement links TRBV6-5 to TRBJ1-1, with D maybe TRBD1 (5 bases). V was pared by 11 bases and J by 4 bases, with 20 bases between. Germline V gene sequence: CDR1 MNHEY, CDR2 SVGAGI. The CDR3 length is 14 residues. In DNA form, the CDR3 reads TGTGCCCTAGAATTCGGGGGGGGTACCACTGAAGCTTTCTTT. Its protein product is CALEFGGGTTEAFF.

The V gene is TRBV9, the J gene TRBJ2-7, with D perhaps matching TRBD1 (5 bases). The CDR3 consists of 13 residues. V dropped 3 bases and J dropped 0 bases, with 7 bases sitting between them. CDR1 SGDLS and CDR2 YYNGEE come from the germline V gene. This chain's CDR3 is CASSGRVSYEQYF. The CDR3, as DNA: TGTGCCAGCAGCGGCAGGGTCTCCTACGAGCAGTACTTC.

The gene calls are TRBV28 and TRBJ2-1; 10 positions match TRBD2. The CDR3 is made up of 13 amino acids. The J segment lost 8 bases and the V segment lost 8 bases, leaving 6 bases of the junction unmatched. Germline values: CDR1 MDHEN, CDR2 SYDVKM. The CDR3 spells CASGSGRAYEQFF. The CDR3 DNA sequence: TGTGCCAGCGGGAGCGGGAGGGCCTATGAGCAGTTCTTC.

Only one count was recorded for this clone. An end of the junction does not agree with germline; a read error may underlie this. CDR3 sequence: CASGDYYEQFF. CDR3 bases: TGTGCCAGCGGGGACTACTATGAGCAGTTCTTC. The rearrangement links TRBV6-5 to TRBJ2-1; 7 nucleotides align to TRBD2. Germline V CDR1 and CDR2: MNHEY, SVGAGI. The CDR3 covers 11 residues.

The chain carries TRBV5-1 and TRBJ1-3; D unresolved. Trimming took off 4 bases at V and 8 bases at J, with 13 bases between the two ends. Per the germline V gene, CDR1 is SGHRS and CDR2 is YFSETQ. The CDR3 runs to 13 residues. As DNA, the CDR3 is TGCGCCAGCAGCCTAGACCCCAGCGACACCATATATTTT. The encoded protein is CASSLDPSDTIYF.

The genes are TRBV6-5 and TRBJ1-2; D might be TRBD1 (5 bases). Germline V gives CDR1 MNHEY, CDR2 SVGAGI. The V end was cut by 6 bases, the J end by 4 bases, with 12 bases between. This CDR3 contains 13 residues. This CDR3 is CASSPGHFYGYTF. CDR3 DNA: TGTGCCAGCAGCCCCGGACACTTCTATGGCTACACCTTC.

J is TRBJ2-5 and V is TRBV30; no clear D gene. The germline CDR1 and CDR2 sequences are GTSNPN and SVGIG (reference sequence). The V end was cut by 2 bases, the J end by 4 bases, with 5 bases between. The CDR3 spans 11 residues. DNA of the CDR3: TGTGCCTGGAGTCGGGCAGAGACCCAGTACTTC. As protein: CAWSRAETQYF.

The genes are TRBV28 and TRBJ1-3; the D is unclear. This CDR3 is 15 amino acids long. V lost 3 bases, J lost 0 bases, and 9 bases lay in between. From germline, CDR1 is MDHEN and CDR2 SYDVKM. The CDR3 here is CASSFSPSSGNTIYF. DNA for the CDR3: TGTGCCAGCAGTTTTTCACCGAGCTCTGGAAACACCATATATTTT.